The clone carrying this TCR beta chain was counted a single time. The method was immunoSEQ multiplex PCR; TCRdb's version includes in-frame clones alone and lacks a portion of them. Here the sample spans 250,000 or so clones, 75% to 90% being singletons. The CDR3 runs 14 residues. Germline CDR1 and CDR2: SGHVS and FQNEAQ. Trimming took 0 bases from V and 5 from J, leaving 9 bases between them. The sample belongs to a study of blood T cell repertoires in COVID-19. Turning to the study itself: In each case, the material was cDNA or gDNA derived from T cells, B-cell-depleted T cells, or PBMCs.

Living in 20 to 30 US areas, the participants were between roughly 18 and 90 years of age. Grouping used clinical history reported by participants in a survey and questionnaire. Cohort 3 recovery required two negative PCRs, clearance, or symptom resolution. The origin of this receptor is a woman in her 50s who had recovered from COVID-19. This sequence joins TRBV7-8 and TRBJ2-3, with a tentative D call TRBD2 (7 bases). The specimen was PBMCs or T cells enriched from blood (not recorded which). CDR3 in amino acids: CASSLAGGGDTQYF. For the CDR3, the DNA is TGTGCCAGCAGCTTAGCGGGAGGGGGAGATACGCAGTATTTT.